This T cell receptor beta chain came from a study of T cells after yellow fever vaccination. This CDR3 is built from 12 residues. Germline V lookup: CDR1 MNHGY, CDR2 SVAAGI. Trimming took off 11 bases at V and 3 bases at J, with 14 bases between the two ends. TCRdb processed the 5' RACE reads anew with MiXCR; each CDR3 protein has one entry. The top ten clones hold approximately 19% of a sample with 250,000 to 350,000 distinct CDR3 sequences, over 3.5% of them seen once. The sample was PBMCs, taken 15 days after the yellow fever booster vaccination. This chain joins TRBV6-9 and TRBJ2-7, with D perhaps matching TRBD1 (5 bases). This receptor was identified in a man aged 18 to 30 who received the YFV17D yellow fever vaccine. DNA for the CDR3: TGTGCCGGACACGCTAAGTGCTACGAGCAGTACTTC. It specifies CAGHAKCYEQYF.